The 8 T cell receptor beta chains in this list originate from one sample, sequenced in a study of T cell responses to AZD1222 COVID-19 vaccine. The table came from immunoSEQ multiplex PCR; TCRdb's copy has only in-frame clones and leaves some out. In the table there are about 60,000 clones, 65% to 80% of which are singletons. Source: peripheral blood, taken 28 days after the second AZD1222 dose. The receptors here all came from an adult who received the AZD1222 COVID-19 vaccine.

This clone was picked up one time. V is TRBV19 and J is TRBJ2-1; D remains unclear. Germline V gives CDR1 LNHDA, CDR2 SQIVND (reference sequence). This CDR3 spans 15 amino acids. The V gene lost 5 bases and the J gene lost 5 bases, with 16 bases spanning the gap. The CDR3 loop reads CASSDWDLPDNEQFF. Written as DNA, the CDR3 is TGTGCCAGTAGTGATTGGGATCTCCCGGACAATGAGCAGTTCTTC.

V gene TRBV7-3 combines with J gene TRBJ2-6; D tentatively fits TRBD1 or TRBD2 (6 bases each). Trimming stripped 0 bases from V and 3 bases from J, with 15 bases between. Per germline, CDR1 SGHTA and CDR2 FQGTGA. CDR3 length: 18 residues. DNA for the CDR3: TGTGCCAGCAGCTTAACGGGGGGCTACTCAAGTGGGGCCAACGTCCTGACTTTC. Its protein product is CASSLTGGYSSGANVLTF.

The chain has TRBV12-3 or TRBV12-4 and TRBJ1-1; D gene ambiguous. V was clipped by 6 bases and J by 11 bases, with 19 bases between them. The CDR3 has 13 residues. This CDR3 reads CASSPRGGQTAFF. DNA for the CDR3: TGTGCCAGCAGCCCCCGGGGAGGGCAGACGGCTTTCTTT.

This clone turned up a few times. The CDR3 loop is CASSSGQGTSGTEAFF. The CDR3 nucleotides read TGTGCCAGCAGCTCTGGACAGGGTACGTCGGGCACTGAAGCTTTCTTT. The chain recombines TRBV7-9 with TRBJ1-1, with TRBD1 matching over 8 bases. Germline assignment: CDR1 SEHNR and CDR2 FQNEAQ (reference sequence). The CDR3 totals 16 residues. V was pared by 4 bases and J by 4 bases, with 11 bases of the junction left unmatched.

The rearrangement links TRBV7-9 to TRBJ2-1; either TRBD1 or TRBD2 may fit D (6 bases each). The CDR3 is 15 residues long. From germline, CDR1 is SEHNR and CDR2 FQNEAQ (reference sequence). The V end was cut by 5 bases, the J end by 5 bases, with 16 bases between. CDR3 coding DNA: TGTGCCAGCAGCCTTACCGGGGGCCTACACAATGAGCAGTTCTTC. Encoded protein: CASSLTGGLHNEQFF.

This clone was counted a single time. The V call is TRBV6-1, the J call TRBJ1-2; 8 bases are a match to TRBD1. V dropped 4 bases and J dropped 3; count of bases not matched to a gene: 10. Germline V CDR1 and CDR2: MNHNS, SASEGT. The CDR3 loop spans 16 amino acids. Here the CDR3 DNA reads TGTGCCAGCAGTGCCGCTGGGGAGACAGGGGACTATGGCTACACCTTC. Protein product: CASSAAGETGDYGYTF.

The chain employs TRBV7-9 and TRBJ1-6; D is possibly TRBD1 (5 bases). The CDR3 extends over 15 amino acids. V lost 5 bases, J lost 2 bases, and 10 bases lay in between. Germline lookup yields CDR1 SEHNR and CDR2 FQNEAQ (reference sequence). Here the CDR3 DNA reads TGTGCCAGCAGCGTAGGGGTGACCTATAATTCACCCCTCCACTTT. It codes for CASSVGVTYNSPLHF.

The chain is built from TRBV6-5 and TRBJ2-7; the match to TRBD2 covers 12 bases. The CDR3 sequence is 14 residues long. Germline V gene sequence: CDR1 MNHEY, CDR2 SVGAGI. J lost 2 bases, V lost 6 bases, and 2 bases had no gene match. Written as DNA, the CDR3 is TGTGCCAGCAGGTGGACTAGCGGGGCCTACGAGCAGTACTTC. It translates to CASRWTSGAYEQYF.